The rows below give T cell receptor beta chains drawn from one sample of a study of beta chain features in type 1 diabetes. The table came from immunoSEQ multiplex PCR; TCRdb's copy has only in-frame clones and leaves some out. The data contain 600,000 to 750,000 clones, roughly 12% of them seen just once; the ten biggest clones take up 0.095% to 0.15%. The material sequenced was naive CD4+ T cells from blood. The receptors shown here come from a man aged 25 to 40 with type 1 diabetes. Each CDR3 is given with its conserved first and last residue. A D gene is named only where the DNA matches it firmly. Clone size is not always given. Where it is, it says once, few, many or a class for expanded clones.

J gene: TRBJ2-5
clone size: .
D gene: .
V gene: TRBV15
CDR3 DNA: TGTGCCACCAGCAGAGAGGGAGCTTGGGGATCTCAAGAGACCCAGTACTTC
CDR3 protein: CATSREGAWGSQETQYF

J gene: TRBJ2-7
clone size: .
D gene: .
V gene: TRBV6-5
CDR3 DNA: TGTGCCAGCAGTTACTCCAGGGGTACCTCCTACGAGCAGTACTTC
CDR3 protein: CASSYSRGTSYEQYF

J gene: TRBJ2-7
clone size: .
D gene: .
V gene: TRBV2
CDR3 DNA: TGTGCCAGCAGTCCCGATTTCATGTCCGAGCAGTACTTC
CDR3 protein: CASSPDFMSEQYF

J gene: TRBJ2-5
clone size: .
D gene: TRBD1
V gene: TRBV6-5
CDR3 DNA: TGTGCCAGCAGTAGACAGGGGGCGAGGGAGACCCAGTACTTC
CDR3 protein: CASSRQGARETQYF

J gene: TRBJ1-4
clone size: few
D gene: .
V gene: TRBV7-9
CDR3 DNA: TGTGCCAGCAGAACGTCTTCAACTAATGAAAAACTGTTTTTT
CDR3 protein: CASRTSSTNEKLFF

J gene: TRBJ2-7
clone size: few
D gene: .
V gene: TRBV4-3
CDR3 DNA: TGCGCCAGCAGCCAAGAATTCGGTCCGTACTACGAGCAGTACTTC
CDR3 protein: CASSQEFGPYYEQYF

J gene: TRBJ1-1
clone size: .
D gene: .
V gene: TRBV2
CDR3 DNA: TGTGCCAGCAGTAAGGGAGAAAGGCTGTTAGCTTTCTTT
CDR3 protein: CASSKGERLLAFF

J gene: TRBJ2-5
clone size: few
D gene: TRBD1
V gene: TRBV5-1
CDR3 DNA: TGCGCCAGCAGCTTGGGAACAGGGGGCCGGAACCAAGAGACCCAGTACTTC
CDR3 protein: CASSLGTGGRNQETQYF

J gene: TRBJ2-1
clone size: .
D gene: TRBD1
V gene: TRBV5-1
CDR3 DNA: TGCGCCAGCAGCTTAAAACCGGGACAGGTTGACAATGAGCAGTTCTTC
CDR3 protein: CASSLKPGQVDNEQFF

J gene: TRBJ1-1
clone size: few
D gene: .
V gene: TRBV29-1
CDR3 DNA: TGCAGCGTTTTGGTCCTTCGGGAGGCTGAAGCTTTCTTT
CDR3 protein: CSVLVLREAEAFF

J gene: TRBJ1-2
clone size: once
D gene: .
V gene: TRBV6-1
CDR3 DNA: TGTGCCAGCAGTGAACGGGTTTTGGGAGGGAGAGCCTATGGCTACACCTTC
CDR3 protein: CASSERVLGGRAYGYTF

J gene: TRBJ2-1
clone size: .
D gene: TRBD2
V gene: TRBV19
CDR3 DNA: TGTGCCAGTAGTAAGCGGGGGGTAGTGAATGAGCAGTTCTTC
CDR3 protein: CASSKRGVVNEQFF

J gene: TRBJ1-2
clone size: .
D gene: .
V gene: TRBV19
CDR3 DNA: TGTGCCAGTAGTATGAGGGGTAACTATGGCTACACCTTC
CDR3 protein: CASSMRGNYGYTF

J gene: TRBJ1-5
clone size: .
D gene: .
V gene: TRBV7-2
CDR3 DNA: TGTGCCAGCAGCTTAGAGGGGTACTTTAATCAGCCCCAGCATTTT
CDR3 protein: CASSLEGYFNQPQHF

J gene: TRBJ2-1
clone size: .
D gene: .
V gene: TRBV27
CDR3 DNA: TGTGCCAGCAGTTTAGTGACACGTAATGAGCAGTTCTTC
CDR3 protein: CASSLVTRNEQFF

J gene: TRBJ1-2
clone size: .
D gene: .
V gene: TRBV20-1
CDR3 DNA: TGCAGTGCTACGAGCTATGGCTACACCTTC
CDR3 protein: CSATSYGYTF

J gene: TRBJ2-7
clone size: .
D gene: TRBD1
V gene: TRBV25-1
CDR3 DNA: TGTGCCAGCAGTGAAGGGACAGGCCTGCACGAGCAGTACTTC
CDR3 protein: CASSEGTGLHEQYF

J gene: TRBJ1-5
clone size: few
D gene: TRBD1
V gene: TRBV19
CDR3 DNA: TGTGCCAGTAGCATTGACAGGGTTCAGCCCCAGCATTTT
CDR3 protein: CASSIDRVQPQHF

J gene: TRBJ1-5
clone size: few
D gene: TRBD1
V gene: TRBV7-2
CDR3 DNA: TGTGCCAGCAGCGCACAGGGGGCGGATCAGCCCCAGCATTTT
CDR3 protein: CASSAQGADQPQHF

J gene: TRBJ1-3
clone size: few
D gene: .
V gene: TRBV7-2
CDR3 DNA: TGTGCCAGCAGCTTATGGGCGGACAGCTCTGGAAACACCATATATTTT
CDR3 protein: CASSLWADSSGNTIYF

J gene: TRBJ1-3
clone size: few
D gene: TRBD1
V gene: TRBV9
CDR3 DNA: TGTGCCAGCAGCGTAGCTGGTGGGACAGGGGGCTCGGGAAACACCATATATTTT
CDR3 protein: CASSVAGGTGGSGNTIYF

J gene: TRBJ2-7
clone size: few
D gene: .
V gene: TRBV28
CDR3 DNA: TGTGCCGGGTCCCGGAAATACGGGAGCTCCTACGAGCAGTACTTC
CDR3 protein: CAGSRKYGSSYEQYF

J gene: TRBJ1-5
clone size: few
D gene: .
V gene: TRBV30
CDR3 DNA: TGTGCCTGGAGTGTACACTCCAATCAGCCCCAGCATTTT
CDR3 protein: CAWSVHSNQPQHF

J gene: TRBJ1-4
clone size: few
D gene: .
V gene: TRBV29-1
CDR3 DNA: TGCAGCGTTGAAACGCCGCCCACAGATGGGGAAAAACTGTTTTTT
CDR3 protein: CSVETPPTDGEKLFF

J gene: TRBJ1-4
clone size: few
D gene: .
V gene: TRBV5-1
CDR3 DNA: TGCGCCAGCAGCTTGGCCGGGGCCGGGGCAACTAATGAAAAACTGTTTTTT
CDR3 protein: CASSLAGAGATNEKLFF

J gene: TRBJ2-3
clone size: few
D gene: TRBD2
V gene: TRBV19
CDR3 DNA: TGTGCCAGTAGTTTTAGCGGGGGGGCTCCCCCAGATACGCAGTATTTT
CDR3 protein: CASSFSGGAPPDTQYF

J gene: TRBJ2-7
clone size: .
D gene: .
V gene: TRBV29-1
CDR3 DNA: TGCAGCGTCAGAAAGGGCGAAGGCGGCTCCTACGAGCAGTACTTC
CDR3 protein: CSVRKGEGGSYEQYF

J gene: TRBJ1-2
clone size: .
D gene: .
V gene: TRBV5-8
CDR3 DNA: TGTGCCAGCAGCTCGGGACTGTCTAACTATGGCTACACCTTC
CDR3 protein: CASSSGLSNYGYTF

J gene: TRBJ2-1
clone size: few
D gene: .
V gene: TRBV6-4
CDR3 DNA: TGTGCCAGCAGTGAGGATGACGGACCCTACAATGAGCAGTTCTTC
CDR3 protein: CASSEDDGPYNEQFF

J gene: TRBJ2-3
clone size: few
D gene: .
V gene: TRBV7-6
CDR3 DNA: TGTGCCAGCAGCTCGGGACACAGCCCAGATACGCAGTATTTT
CDR3 protein: CASSSGHSPDTQYF

J gene: TRBJ1-5
clone size: few
D gene: .
V gene: TRBV9
CDR3 DNA: TGTGCCAGCAGCAGCGGGGGTTATAGCAATCAGCCCCAGCATTTT
CDR3 protein: CASSSGGYSNQPQHF

J gene: TRBJ1-1
clone size: .
D gene: .
V gene: TRBV7-9
CDR3 DNA: TGTGCCAGCACCTCTTGGAACACTGAAGCTTTCTTT
CDR3 protein: CASTSWNTEAFF

J gene: TRBJ1-4
clone size: .
D gene: .
V gene: TRBV6-6
CDR3 DNA: TGTGCCAGCAGAACCGGGACGGGGAATGAAAAACTGTTTTTT
CDR3 protein: CASRTGTGNEKLFF

J gene: TRBJ2-4
clone size: .
D gene: .
V gene: TRBV7-2
CDR3 DNA: TGTGCCAGCAGCTTAGTAGCCAACATTCAGTACTTC
CDR3 protein: CASSLVANIQYF

J gene: TRBJ2-6
clone size: few
D gene: TRBD1
V gene: TRBV7-7
CDR3 DNA: TGTGCCAGCAGCGCTAAAACAGGGGCTGGGGCCAACGTCCTGACTTTC
CDR3 protein: CASSAKTGAGANVLTF

J gene: TRBJ2-3
clone size: .
D gene: .
V gene: TRBV5-4
CDR3 DNA: TGTGCCAGCAGCTATGGACAGACGAGCACAGATACGCAGTATTTT
CDR3 protein: CASSYGQTSTDTQYF

J gene: TRBJ2-5
clone size: few
D gene: .
V gene: TRBV7-2
CDR3 DNA: TGTGCCAGCAGCTTAGATGCTTCGAGCGGGCGTTGGGCCCAGTACTTC
CDR3 protein: CASSLDASSGRWAQYF

J gene: TRBJ2-6
clone size: .
D gene: TRBD1
V gene: TRBV29-1
CDR3 DNA: TGCAGCGTTGGACAGGGTGGCTCTGGGGCCAACGTCCTGACTTTC
CDR3 protein: CSVGQGGSGANVLTF

J gene: TRBJ1-5
clone size: .
D gene: TRBD1
V gene: TRBV15
CDR3 DNA: TGTGCCACCAGCACTCAGACGACAGGGCAACAGCCCCAGCATTTT
CDR3 protein: CATSTQTTGQQPQHF

J gene: TRBJ2-5
clone size: few
D gene: .
V gene: TRBV7-9
CDR3 DNA: TGTGCCAGCAGCTTAGCTGCGATACAAGAGACCCAGTACTTC
CDR3 protein: CASSLAAIQETQYF

J gene: TRBJ2-5
clone size: .
D gene: .
V gene: TRBV4-3
CDR3 DNA: TGCGCCAGCAGCCAAGATATCGGTGAGACCCAGTACTTC
CDR3 protein: CASSQDIGETQYF

J gene: TRBJ2-3
clone size: .
D gene: TRBD1
V gene: TRBV7-2
CDR3 DNA: TGTGCCAGCAGCTTATATAGAGGGACAGGGGGTACAGATACGCAGTATTTT
CDR3 protein: CASSLYRGTGGTDTQYF

J gene: TRBJ2-7
clone size: few
D gene: .
V gene: TRBV9
CDR3 DNA: TGTGCCAGCAGCCCCCCGACAGAGACCTACGAGCAGTACTTC
CDR3 protein: CASSPPTETYEQYF

J gene: TRBJ2-3
clone size: .
D gene: .
V gene: TRBV10-3
CDR3 DNA: TGTGCCATCGGGGGGCTCACAGATACGCAGTATTTT
CDR3 protein: CAIGGLTDTQYF

J gene: TRBJ1-1
clone size: few
D gene: TRBD1
V gene: TRBV27
CDR3 DNA: TGTGCCAGCAGTCCAGGGGGTCTGAACACTGAAGCTTTCTTT
CDR3 protein: CASSPGGLNTEAFF